The 8 T cell receptor beta chains given below trace back to one sample, sequenced in a study of patients and donors after allogeneic stem cell transplantation. MiXCR, applied by TCRdb to the RT-PCR reads, yields one record per CDR3 protein. The sample has 190,000 or so distinct CDR3 sequences; 40% to 45% are singletons. The material sequenced was blood, either unsorted or a sorted T cell fraction (not recorded which). These receptors came from a human donor who was either an allogeneic HSCT recipient or a stem cell or donor lymphocyte infusion donor (not recorded which). It is not recorded whose cells these are; they may come from a transplant donor.

A single count supports this clonotype. The rearrangement links TRBV29-1 to TRBJ2-3; no definite D call. The CDR3 sequence is 13 residues long. Per germline, CDR1 SQVTM and CDR2 ANQGSEA. The V gene lost 3 bases and the J gene lost 3 bases, with 10 bases spanning the gap. The CDR3 loop reads CSVDMTQTDTQYF. The CDR3 DNA sequence: TGCAGCGTTGACATGACGCAGACAGATACGCAGTATTTT.

The chain has TRBV9 and TRBJ2-2; 9 positions agree with TRBD1. The CDR3 has 16 amino acids. The germline gives CDR1 SGDLS, CDR2 YYNGEE. Trimming removed 0 bases from V and 6 bases from J; junction bases left unmatched: 6. CDR3 protein: CASSVAWGDRAGELFF. CDR3 sequence (DNA): TGTGCCAGCAGCGTAGCCTGGGGGGACAGGGCCGGGGAGCTGTTTTTT.

V gene TRBV4-2 combines with J gene TRBJ1-3; D is unclear. Germline assignment: CDR1 LGHNA and CDR2 YNFKEQ. Trimming removed 0 bases at V and 4 bases at J, with 19 bases between. The CDR3 consists of 18 residues. The CDR3 coding sequence is TGTGCCAGCAGCCAAGATGTACGGTCGAGAGGGTTCGGAAACACCATATATTTT. Translating it yields CASSQDVRSRGFGNTIYF.

The chain carries TRBV15 and TRBJ1-5; D remains ambiguous. Per the germline V gene, CDR1 is LNHNV and CDR2 is YYDKDF (reference sequence). This CDR3 has 12 amino acids. V was clipped by 5 bases and J by 3 bases, with 5 bases between them. CDR3 protein: CATSGNNQPQHF. CDR3 DNA sequence: TGTGCCACCAGCGGGAACAATCAGCCCCAGCATTTT.

Only a few counts were recorded for this clonotype. The CDR3 nucleotides read TGTGCCAGCAGTTCCTTCTCACCCCTGGGCTACACCTTC. The encoded protein is CASSSFSPLGYTF. V usage is TRBV28 and J usage is TRBJ1-2; D not resolved. This CDR3 is built from 13 residues. Germline assignment: CDR1 MDHEN and CDR2 SYDVKM. Trimming pared 4 bases from V and 8 bases from J, leaving 14 bases between.

The rearrangement joins TRBV6-2 or TRBV6-3 to TRBJ2-5; D is unresolved. Germline V CDR1 and CDR2: MNHEY, SVGEGT. Trimming left V 5 bases short and J 4 bases short, with 14 bases between. This CDR3 is built from 14 residues. CDR3: CASSGYSGAETQYF. The CDR3 DNA is TGTGCCAGCAGTGGCTATTCCGGCGCAGAGACCCAGTACTTC.

V and J are TRBV7-9 and TRBJ1-4; 7 bases match TRBD1. The V segment lost 6 bases and the J segment 6 bases; nucleotides outside the gene matches: 16. The germline gives CDR1 SEHNR, CDR2 FQNEAQ (reference sequence). The CDR3 contains 17 residues. The CDR3 sequence: CASSLLGPTGVYEKLFF. CDR3 DNA: TGTGCCAGCAGTCTCCTCGGCCCCACAGGGGTGTATGAAAAACTGTTTTTT.

The CDR3 loop reads CASSLAKTNLYNEQFF. The CDR3, as DNA: TGCGCCAGCAGCTTAGCTAAGACTAACCTTTACAATGAGCAGTTCTTC. The chain employs TRBV5-1 and TRBJ2-1; perhaps TRBD2 as D (5 bases). CDR1 SGHRS and CDR2 YFSETQ come from the germline V gene. V lost 2 bases to trimming and J lost 4 bases, with 16 bases between them. CDR3 size: 16 residues.